A selection of T cell receptor beta chains follows, all from one sample in a study of cytomegalovirus exposure and HLA in healthy donors. The protocol was immunoSEQ multiplex PCR, while the TCRdb copy is restricted to in-frame clones and leaves out a portion. The table lists fewer than 250,000 clones, roughly 80% of them singletons. The sequenced material came from PBMCs. These receptors were obtained from a man younger than 40 in good health and CMV-seronegative. Each CDR3 is given with its conserved first and last residue.

V gene	J gene	CDR3 protein
TRBV11-2	TRBJ2-4	CASSFNKNIQYF
TRBV28	TRBJ2-1	CASSLFEGKVHEQFF
TRBV6-1	TRBJ2-3	CASSEYRETGTDTQYF
TRBV6-6	TRBJ2-1	CASSYSRTLNEQFF
TRBV28	TRBJ1-2	CASTTETGGNGYTF
TRBV4-3	TRBJ2-2	CASSQDTVSTGELFF
TRBV27	TRBJ2-7	CASSPGQGYEQYF
TRBV7-8	TRBJ2-5	CASSQQKGAETQYF
TRBV6-6	TRBJ2-3	CASSGGTGTDTQYF
TRBV27	TRBJ1-2	CASSPGLSRRSRGYTF
TRBV6-6	TRBJ2-4	CASSYSRAGGDIQYF
TRBV7-2	TRBJ2-1	CASSVTSGAPNEQFF
TRBV27	TRBJ2-7	CASSLSRQGNSEQYF
TRBV11-2	TRBJ1-2	CASSPSPGQAYGYTF
TRBV4-1	NA	CASSLTEGLTYEQYF
TRBV12-5	TRBJ2-1	CARHRNNEQFF
TRBV5-4	TRBJ1-2	CASSRNSGQGQGYTF
TRBV29-1	TRBJ2-1	CSVEGGGVYNEQFF
TRBV4-3	TRBJ1-3	CASSPYTGAGNTIYF
TRBV28	TRBJ1-3	CASSLRATIYF
TRBV19	TRBJ1-1	CASKTGTIEAFF
TRBV2	TRBJ1-5	CASSESRGYQPQHF